A selection of T cell receptor beta chains follows, all from one sample in a study of shared clonotypes between healthy human individuals. Profiling relied on immunoSEQ multiplex PCR, and the TCRdb table lists in-frame clones only, not all of them. This sample has about 1.1 million clones, with roughly 80% found just once. Input material: memory CD4+ T cells from PBMCs. Every receptor here comes from a man younger than 35 in good health. Some clones in this sample may be carry-over from other donors' samples. Both conserved end residues are part of each CDR3. Fields, in order: V gene, J gene, CDR3 length, CDR3 protein.

v_call: TRBV29-1; j_call: TRBJ1-1; cdr3_length: 14; cdr3_aa: CSGLGGQGATEAFF
v_call: TRBV5-6; j_call: TRBJ1-1; cdr3_length: 13; cdr3_aa: CASSSGPNTEAFF
v_call: TRBV4-2; j_call: TRBJ2-7; cdr3_length: 18; cdr3_aa: CASSQNSLAGGTSYEQYF
v_call: TRBV10-3; j_call: TRBJ1-3; cdr3_length: 13; cdr3_aa: CAIRDTSGDTIYF
v_call: TRBV7-9; j_call: TRBJ2-1; cdr3_length: 13; cdr3_aa: CASSLAGGGEQFF
v_call: TRBV2; j_call: TRBJ2-7; cdr3_length: 14; cdr3_aa: CASSGDSSSYEQYF
v_call: TRBV28; j_call: TRBJ2-1; cdr3_length: 15; cdr3_aa: CASRPGLAGNNEQFF
v_call: TRBV28; j_call: TRBJ2-7; cdr3_length: 13; cdr3_aa: CASSLPNRDEQYF
v_call: TRBV7-3; j_call: TRBJ2-1; cdr3_length: 14; cdr3_aa: CASIPRLPYNEQFF
v_call: TRBV2; j_call: TRBJ1-2; cdr3_length: 12; cdr3_aa: CASSELGEGYTF
v_call: TRBV19; j_call: TRBJ1-2; cdr3_length: 14; cdr3_aa: CASTSTGPLDGYTF
v_call: TRBV10-1; j_call: TRBJ2-7; cdr3_length: 16; cdr3_aa: CASSDGRRGSSYEQYF
v_call: TRBV29-1; j_call: TRBJ2-3; cdr3_length: 13; cdr3_aa: CSARPGAADTQYF
v_call: TRBV20-1; j_call: TRBJ1-2; cdr3_length: 11; cdr3_aa: CSARDRVGYTF
v_call: TRBV2; j_call: TRBJ1-4; cdr3_length: 17; cdr3_aa: CASSPQGMVIRNEKLFF
v_call: TRBV5-1; j_call: TRBJ1-5; cdr3_length: 15; cdr3_aa: CASSPLSGSNQPQHF
v_call: TRBV5-1; j_call: TRBJ2-3; cdr3_length: 17; cdr3_aa: CASSLELAGVGADTQYF
v_call: TRBV23-1; j_call: TRBJ1-2; cdr3_length: 15; cdr3_aa: CASSQLDREWYGYTF
v_call: TRBV28; j_call: TRBJ1-5; cdr3_length: 16; cdr3_aa: CASSVTGFGSNQPQHF
v_call: TRBV5-4; j_call: TRBJ2-5; cdr3_length: 14; cdr3_aa: CASSLWGAQETQYF
v_call: TRBV5-4; j_call: TRBJ1-4; cdr3_length: 13; cdr3_aa: CASSGDRWGKLFF
v_call: TRBV19; j_call: TRBJ1-5; cdr3_length: 15; cdr3_aa: CASSIRDTSNQPQHF
v_call: TRBV6-1; j_call: TRBJ1-4; cdr3_length: 13; cdr3_aa: CASTQAFYEKLFF
v_call: TRBV7-2; j_call: TRBJ2-6; cdr3_length: 18; cdr3_aa: CASSFAGTERSGANVLTF
v_call: TRBV28; j_call: TRBJ1-1; cdr3_length: 14; cdr3_aa: CASSFPTMNTEAFF
v_call: TRBV7-9; j_call: TRBJ1-1; cdr3_length: 15; cdr3_aa: CASSSLTGVNTEAFF
v_call: TRBV5-1; j_call: TRBJ2-7; cdr3_length: 15; cdr3_aa: CASSLGGTGNHEQYF
v_call: TRBV5-1; j_call: TRBJ1-3; cdr3_length: 14; cdr3_aa: CASSVGAAGNTIYF
v_call: TRBV5-1; j_call: TRBJ2-7; cdr3_length: 17; cdr3_aa: CASSFLAGGSISYEQYF
v_call: TRBV28; j_call: TRBJ2-1; cdr3_length: 12; cdr3_aa: CASSFLVNEQFF
v_call: TRBV30; j_call: TRBJ2-3; cdr3_length: 13; cdr3_aa: CAWGGLERDTQYF
v_call: TRBV4-1; j_call: TRBJ2-7; cdr3_length: 14; cdr3_aa: CASSRDRGTYEQYF
v_call: TRBV14; j_call: TRBJ1-2; cdr3_length: 15; cdr3_aa: CASSQAGLEKYGYTF
v_call: TRBV6-6; j_call: TRBJ2-7; cdr3_length: 14; cdr3_aa: CASKRRDNSYEQYF
v_call: TRBV19; j_call: TRBJ1-3; cdr3_length: 14; cdr3_aa: CASKSGPTGNTIYF
v_call: TRBV19; j_call: TRBJ2-2; cdr3_length: 15; cdr3_aa: CASSIPAGGTGELFF
v_call: TRBV9; j_call: TRBJ2-3; cdr3_length: 13; cdr3_aa: CASSVGNTDTQYF
v_call: TRBV5-1; j_call: TRBJ1-3; cdr3_length: 14; cdr3_aa: CASSPGTAGNTIYF
v_call: TRBV18; j_call: TRBJ2-5; cdr3_length: 16; cdr3_aa: CASSLTSGSGEETQYF
v_call: TRBV5-1; j_call: TRBJ2-7; cdr3_length: 15; cdr3_aa: CASSLIPLQPYEQYF
v_call: TRBV19; j_call: TRBJ1-2; cdr3_length: 14; cdr3_aa: CASSSRGINYGYTF
v_call: TRBV10-1; j_call: TRBJ1-1; cdr3_length: 14; cdr3_aa: CASRLQGKNTEAFF
v_call: TRBV10-1; j_call: TRBJ2-7; cdr3_length: 13; cdr3_aa: CASSEDRDHEQYF
v_call: TRBV5-1; j_call: TRBJ1-4; cdr3_length: 16; cdr3_aa: CASSLATAATNEKLFF
v_call: TRBV11-2; j_call: TRBJ2-4; cdr3_length: 17; cdr3_aa: CASSFQGGKVGKNIQYF
v_call: TRBV19; j_call: TRBJ2-1; cdr3_length: 14; cdr3_aa: CASSMGTSVSEQFF
v_call: TRBV6-1; j_call: TRBJ2-5; cdr3_length: 16; cdr3_aa: CASSGQQGALLETQYF
v_call: TRBV6-4; j_call: TRBJ2-1; cdr3_length: 17; cdr3_aa: CASSAHSLGTSSNEQFF
v_call: TRBV28; j_call: TRBJ2-1; cdr3_length: 15; cdr3_aa: CASRTTSGRAYEQFF
v_call: TRBV27; j_call: TRBJ2-7; cdr3_length: 15; cdr3_aa: CASSPKGLGSYEQYF
v_call: TRBV5-1; j_call: TRBJ1-2; cdr3_length: 11; cdr3_aa: CASRREGGYTF
v_call: TRBV5-1; j_call: TRBJ2-7; cdr3_length: 15; cdr3_aa: CASSSLQGIRYEQYF
v_call: TRBV28; j_call: TRBJ1-2; cdr3_length: 15; cdr3_aa: CASSSQGTAGYGYTF
v_call: TRBV7-2; j_call: TRBJ2-7; cdr3_length: 15; cdr3_aa: CASSLAGTETYEQYF
v_call: TRBV4-3; j_call: TRBJ1-5; cdr3_length: 17; cdr3_aa: CASSQEGRDRVNQPQHF
v_call: TRBV4-3; j_call: TRBJ1-2; cdr3_length: 15; cdr3_aa: CASSQDSVGSGGYTF
v_call: TRBV7-9; j_call: TRBJ2-5; cdr3_length: 13; cdr3_aa: CASSISGTETQYF